A selection of T cell receptor beta chains follows, all from one sample in a study of blood T cell repertoires in COVID-19. Here immunoSEQ multiplex PCR was the method, and the copy in TCRdb shows in-frame clones only, minus some. The table includes 190,000 or so clones, roughly four fifths detected once. The material sequenced was peripheral blood. All receptors come from a man aged 45-65 years who had recovered from COVID-19. The CDR3 runs from the conserved cysteine through the conserved F or W.

J,V,CDR3
TRBJ2-5,TRBV7-9,CASSYSNQETQYF
TRBJ2-7,TRBV6-1,CASSEEAGVIYEQYF
TRBJ2-7,TRBV20-1,CSARPAYEQYF
TRBJ2-1,TRBV29-1,CSVVTSGNPGDEQFF
TRBJ1-2,TRBV5-4,CASSLANDWQEYGYTF
TRBJ1-3,TRBV6-5,CASWDRLGSGNTIYF
TRBJ1-2,TRBV30,CAWSVPRGTGGENGYTF
TRBJ1-1,TRBV6-6,CASSLQGTNTEAFF
TRBJ2-7,TRBV7-9,CASSLAGGSEQYF
TRBJ2-7,TRBV11-2,CASSLGNSGLEQYF
TRBJ2-6,TRBV6-4,CASSTGSGANVLTF
TRBJ2-3,TRBV11-3,CASSLRREEGTDTQYF
TRBJ1-1,TRBV19,CASSTPRRNTEAFF
TRBJ2-3,TRBV28,CASSTPGTGGVDTQYF
TRBJ2-7,TRBV7-8,CASSNVRTSGTYEQYF
TRBJ2-7,TRBV11-1,CASSLTRGGTYEQYF
TRBJ2-2,TRBV6-5,CASFVGGANTGELFF
TRBJ1-1,TRBV5-4,CASSSYGNLNTEAFF
TRBJ1-4,TRBV30,CAWRGDRLITNEKLFF
TRBJ1-1,TRBV11-1,CASSSPGVRRTEAFF
TRBJ2-3,TRBV27,CASSMTSGRGTQYF
TRBJ1-1,TRBV5-1,CASSGGTGTEAFF
TRBJ2-5,TRBV14,CASSQGRGTGSQETQYF
TRBJ2-1,TRBV19,CASSISGTSGITYNEQFF
TRBJ2-6,TRBV2,CASAPGQPGANVLTF
TRBJ1-2,TRBV5-5,CASSADRRIYGYTF
TRBJ1-1,TRBV9,CASSVYPGMNTEAFF
TRBJ1-2,TRBV28,CASSLVGAVGGYTF
TRBJ1-1,TRBV5-1,CASSGGGTGITEAFF
TRBJ1-4,TRBV5-4,CASSSGQRGTNEKLFF
TRBJ1-1,TRBV6-5,CASSYSSRGTEAFF
TRBJ1-4,TRBV5-1,CASSLVGTGGNEKLFF
TRBJ2-6,TRBV10-1,CASSELLDSSGANVLTF
TRBJ2-1,TRBV7-3,CASSLDTTSGSYNEQFF
TRBJ1-4,TRBV10-3,CAISESRGQGSTNEKLFF
TRBJ2-7,TRBV11-1,CASSLAAGVPREQYF
TRBJ2-7,TRBV19,CASSIAGKAYEQYF
TRBJ2-7,TRBV6-6,CASSRLAGRGSYEQYF
TRBJ1-2,TRBV9,CASGTGLPNYGYTF
TRBJ2-2,TRBV7-3,CASSSGRGTGELFF
TRBJ2-7,TRBV11-3,CASSFPREDPTYEQYF
TRBJ2-7,TRBV5-1,CASSLVVGSSYEQYF
TRBJ2-7,TRBV9,CASSVLSGDYEQYF
TRBJ2-2,TRBV9,CASSVSNTGELFF
TRBJ2-5,TRBV6-1,CASSENRAGGGETQYF
TRBJ2-7,TRBV5-1,CASSWTSGSSGEQYF
TRBJ2-1,TRBV10-2,CASADWGRDNNEQFF
TRBJ2-1,TRBV18,CASPQAEASGSNEQFF
TRBJ2-1,TRBV29-1,CSGRQGGYNEQFF
TRBJ2-7,TRBV2,CASSEGRGKQYF
TRBJ2-7,TRBV28,CASSKPTGGAYEQYF
TRBJ2-3,TRBV5-1,CASSLEGQGAGTDTQYF
TRBJ1-2,TRBV6-2/TRBV6-3,CASSYAGGYGYTF
TRBJ2-3,TRBV4-3,CASSHLGLAGGGDTQYF
TRBJ1-6,TRBV30,CARNRGKDSPLHF
TRBJ2-1,TRBV27,CASSVGTSGYNEQFF
TRBJ2-7,TRBV7-8,CASSTGTHEGEQYF
TRBJ1-2,TRBV19,CASRQTYHDRDRERSGYGYTF
TRBJ2-5,TRBV7-9,CASSLRQGETQYF